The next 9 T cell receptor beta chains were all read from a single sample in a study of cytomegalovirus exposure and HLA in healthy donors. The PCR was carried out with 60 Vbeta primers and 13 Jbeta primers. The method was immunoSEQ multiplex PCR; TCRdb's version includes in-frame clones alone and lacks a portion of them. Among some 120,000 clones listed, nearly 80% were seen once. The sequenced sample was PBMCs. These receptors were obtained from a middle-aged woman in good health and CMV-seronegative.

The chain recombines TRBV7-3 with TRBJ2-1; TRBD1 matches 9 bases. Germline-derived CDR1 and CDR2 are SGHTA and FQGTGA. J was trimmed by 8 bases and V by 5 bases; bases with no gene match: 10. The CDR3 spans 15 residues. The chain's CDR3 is CASSPRTGVTDEQFF. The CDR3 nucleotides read TGTGCCAGCAGCCCACGGACAGGGGTGACCGATGAGCAGTTCTTC.

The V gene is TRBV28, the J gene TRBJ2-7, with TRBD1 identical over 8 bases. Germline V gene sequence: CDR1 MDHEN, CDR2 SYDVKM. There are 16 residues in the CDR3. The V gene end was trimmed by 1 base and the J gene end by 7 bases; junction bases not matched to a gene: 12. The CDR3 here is CASSLFLRTGSREQYF. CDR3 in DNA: TGTGCCAGCAGTTTATTTCTTAGGACAGGGTCCCGAGAGCAGTACTTC. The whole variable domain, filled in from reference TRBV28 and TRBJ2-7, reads DVKVTQSSRYLVKRTGEKVFLECVQDMDHENMFWYRQDPGLGLRLIYFSYDVKMKEKGDIPEGYSVSREKKERFSLILESASTNQTSMYLCASSLFLRTGSREQYFGPGTRLTVT.

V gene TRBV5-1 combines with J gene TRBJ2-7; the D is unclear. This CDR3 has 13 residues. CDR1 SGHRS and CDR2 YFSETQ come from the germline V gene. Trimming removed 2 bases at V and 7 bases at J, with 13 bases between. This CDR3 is CASSLIDSLEQYF. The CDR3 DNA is TGCGCCAGCAGCTTAATTGACTCTTTAGAGCAGTACTTC.

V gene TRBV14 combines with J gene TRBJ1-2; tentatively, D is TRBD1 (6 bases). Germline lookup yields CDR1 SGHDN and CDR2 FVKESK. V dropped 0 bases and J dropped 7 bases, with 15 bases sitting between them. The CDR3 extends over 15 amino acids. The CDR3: CASSQDWAGARGYTF. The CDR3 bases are TGTGCCAGCAGCCAAGATTGGGCAGGGGCGCGTGGCTACACCTTC.

The DNA of the CDR3 is TGTGCCAGCAGCTTGAATTCAGGGGGCCGTACAGATACGCAGTATTTT. Amino acid sequence: CASSLNSGGRTDTQYF. The rearrangement uses TRBV5-4 and TRBJ2-3; 8 bases map to TRBD1. The CDR3 has 16 residues. Germline V CDR1 and CDR2: SGHNT, YYREEE (reference sequence). J was trimmed by 3 bases and V by 1 base; bases with no gene match: 7.

The CDR3 region has the DNA TGTGCCAGCAGGGACCCAGGGGGGTTAGGCTACACCTTC. Its protein product is CASRDPGGLGYTF. The chain recombines TRBV27 with TRBJ1-2, with 7 bases matching TRBD1. From germline, CDR1 is MNHEY and CDR2 SMNVEV (reference sequence). The CDR3 totals 13 residues. V lost 6 bases and J lost 8; bases outside the gene matches: 9.

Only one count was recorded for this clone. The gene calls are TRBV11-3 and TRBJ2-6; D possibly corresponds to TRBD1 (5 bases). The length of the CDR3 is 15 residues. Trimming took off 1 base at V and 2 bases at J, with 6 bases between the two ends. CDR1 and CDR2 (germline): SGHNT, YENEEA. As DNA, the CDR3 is TGTGCCAGCAGCTTAGGGACAACTGGGGCCAACGTCCTGACTTTC. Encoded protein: CASSLGTTGANVLTF.

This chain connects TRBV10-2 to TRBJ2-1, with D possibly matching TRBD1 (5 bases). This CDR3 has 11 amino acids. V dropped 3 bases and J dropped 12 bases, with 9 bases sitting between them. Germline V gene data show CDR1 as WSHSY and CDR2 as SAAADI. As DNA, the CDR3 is TGCGCCAGCAGTGATAGGGGCCGGCAGTTCTTC. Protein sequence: CASSDRGRQFF.

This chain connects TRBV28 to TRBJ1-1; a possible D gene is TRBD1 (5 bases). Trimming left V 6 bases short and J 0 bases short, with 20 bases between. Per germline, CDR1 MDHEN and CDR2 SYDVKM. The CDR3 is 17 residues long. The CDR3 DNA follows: TGTGCCAGCAGCCCCATTAGGGGCCGAATCATGAACACTGAAGCTTTCTTT. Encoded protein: CASSPIRGRIMNTEAFF.